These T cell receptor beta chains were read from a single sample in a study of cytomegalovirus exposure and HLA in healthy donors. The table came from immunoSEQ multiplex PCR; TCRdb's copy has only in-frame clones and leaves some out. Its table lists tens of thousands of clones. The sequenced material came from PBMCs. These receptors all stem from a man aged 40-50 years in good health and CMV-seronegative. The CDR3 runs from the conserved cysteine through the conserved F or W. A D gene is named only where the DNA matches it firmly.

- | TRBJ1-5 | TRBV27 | CASSLTGSNQPQHF | TGTGCCAGCAGTTTGACGGGAAGCAATCAGCCCCAGCATTTT
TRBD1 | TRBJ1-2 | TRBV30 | CAWSAMTGGNYGYTF | TGTGCCTGGAGTGCTATGACAGGGGGAAACTATGGCTACACCTTC
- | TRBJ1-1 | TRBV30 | CAWRVGGNTEAFF | TGTGCCTGGAGAGTAGGGGGGAACACTGAAGCTTTCTTT
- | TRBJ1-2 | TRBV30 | CAWSLDSGIYGYTF | TGTGCCTGGAGCTTGGACAGTGGGATCTATGGCTACACCTTC
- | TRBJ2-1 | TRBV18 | CASSRTASSYNEQFF | TGTGCCAGCTCGCGGACAGCAAGCTCCTACAATGAGCAGTTCTTC
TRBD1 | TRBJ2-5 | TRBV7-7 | CASSMGQGREETQYF | TGTGCTAGCAGCATGGGACAGGGTAGAGAGGAGACCCAGTACTTC
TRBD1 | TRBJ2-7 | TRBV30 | CAWRGRDRGYEQYF | TGTGCCTGGAGGGGCCGGGACAGGGGATACGAGCAGTACTTC
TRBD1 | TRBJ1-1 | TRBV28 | CASSPPRGTAKNTEAFF | TGTGCCAGCAGTCCCCCCCGCGGGACAGCCAAGAACACTGAAGCTTTCTTT
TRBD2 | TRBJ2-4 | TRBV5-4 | CASSPEGGGTTIAKNIQYF | TGTGCCAGCAGCCCGGAAGGCGGGGGGACTACTATAGCCAAAAACATTCAGTACTTC
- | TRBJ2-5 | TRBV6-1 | CASSALIWAETQYF | TGTGCCAGCAGTGCTCTAATTTGGGCAGAGACCCAGTACTTC
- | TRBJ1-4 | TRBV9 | CASSVAFGGNEKLFF | TGTGCCAGCAGCGTAGCTTTCGGGGGTAATGAAAAACTGTTTTTT
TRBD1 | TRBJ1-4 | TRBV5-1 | CASSSQGAEEKLFF | TGCGCCAGCAGCTCGCAGGGGGCAGAAGAAAAACTGTTTTTT
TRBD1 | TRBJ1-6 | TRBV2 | CASSGQGLAGSPLHF | TGTGCCAGCAGCGGACAGGGGCTAGCTGGGTCACCCCTCCACTTT
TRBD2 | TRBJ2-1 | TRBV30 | CASGRPPGLAGVSSYNEQFF | TGTGCCTCCGGGCGTCCACCGGGACTAGCGGGGGTGAGCTCCTACAATGAGCAGTTCTTC
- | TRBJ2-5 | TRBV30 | CAWSAVEQTQYF | TGTGCCTGGAGTGCCGTAGAGCAGACCCAGTACTTC
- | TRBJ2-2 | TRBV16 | CASSQSAGKSGELFF | TGTGCCAGCAGCCAATCGGCAGGGAAGAGCGGGGAGCTGTTTTTT
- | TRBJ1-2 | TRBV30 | CAWSLQGNYGYTF | TGTGCCTGGAGTCTACAGGGTAACTATGGCTACACCTTC
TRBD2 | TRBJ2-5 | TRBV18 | CASSPGLGSGDSETQYF | TGTGCCAGCTCACCGGGTTTAGGCAGCGGGGATTCAGAGACCCAGTACTTC
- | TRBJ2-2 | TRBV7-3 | CASSFSGSPNTGELFF | TGTGCCAGCAGCTTCTCAGGGTCTCCGAACACCGGGGAGCTGTTTTTT
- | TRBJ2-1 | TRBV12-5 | CASGTGSINNEQFF | TGTGCTAGTGGAACAGGGTCTATCAACAATGAGCAGTTCTTC
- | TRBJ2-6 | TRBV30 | CAWSSGSGANVLTF | TGTGCCTGGAGTTCAGGGTCAGGGGCCAACGTCCTGACTTTC
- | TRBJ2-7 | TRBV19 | CASKVEGTYEQYF | TGTGCCAGTAAAGTGGAGGGGACCTACGAGCAGTACTTC
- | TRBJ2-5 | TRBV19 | CASSITSDQETQYF | TGTGCCAGTAGTATTACCTCGGACCAAGAGACCCAGTACTTC
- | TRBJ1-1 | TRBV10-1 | CASSESIRGTEAFF | TGCGCCAGCAGTGAGTCGATCAGGGGCACTGAAGCTTTCTTT
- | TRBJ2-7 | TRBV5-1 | CASSLMGVHGIEQYF | TGCGCCAGCAGCTTAATGGGCGTTCATGGAATCGAGCAGTACTTC
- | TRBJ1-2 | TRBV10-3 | CAISERQGISGYTF | TGTGCCATCAGTGAGCGTCAGGGGATCTCTGGCTACACCTTC
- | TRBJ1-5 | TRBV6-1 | CASRDSQPQHF | TGTGCCAGCAGGGACAGCCAGCCCCAGCATTTT
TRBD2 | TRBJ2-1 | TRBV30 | CAWMGLAGGNEQFF | TGTGCCTGGATGGGACTAGCGGGGGGCAATGAGCAGTTCTTC
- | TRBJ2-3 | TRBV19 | CASSPSVISTDTQYF | TGTGCCAGTAGTCCCTCCGTAATCAGCACAGATACGCAGTATTTT
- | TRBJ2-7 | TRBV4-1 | CASSRAYESEQYF | TGCGCCAGCAGCCGAGCGTACGAATCCGAGCAGTACTTC
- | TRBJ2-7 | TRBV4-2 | CASSQDRVYEQYF | TGTGCCAGCAGCCAAGACCGCGTCTACGAGCAGTACTTC
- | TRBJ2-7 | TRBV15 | CATSRAVLGVHEQYF | TGTGCCACCAGCAGAGCGGTATTAGGGGTCCACGAGCAGTACTTC
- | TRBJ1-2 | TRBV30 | CAWSVLRGNYGYTF | TGTGCCTGGAGTGTACTCCGGGGGAACTATGGCTACACCTTC
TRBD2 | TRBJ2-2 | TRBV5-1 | CASSTLHGGTSGSTGELFF | TGCGCCAGCAGCACACTACACGGAGGGACTAGCGGGAGCACCGGGGAGCTGTTTTTT
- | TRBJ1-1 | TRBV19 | CASRETQYTEAFF | TGTGCCAGTAGGGAGACTCAATACACTGAAGCTTTCTTT
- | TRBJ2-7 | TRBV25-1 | CASSESGYEQYF | TGTGCCAGCAGTGAATCCGGTTACGAGCAGTACTTC
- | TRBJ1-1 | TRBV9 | CASSRTRNTEAFF | TGTGCCAGCAGCCGGACACGGAACACTGAAGCTTTCTTT
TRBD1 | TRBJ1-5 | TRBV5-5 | CASSLGTGNNQPQHF | TGTGCCAGCAGCTTAGGGACAGGGAATAATCAGCCCCAGCATTTT
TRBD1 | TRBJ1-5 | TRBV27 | CASSRTGGGQPQHF | TGTGCCAGCAGTCGGACAGGGGGCGGTCAGCCCCAGCATTTT
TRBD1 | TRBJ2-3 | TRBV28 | CASSSDRLQYF | TGTGCCAGCAGCTCGGACAGGCTGCAGTATTTT
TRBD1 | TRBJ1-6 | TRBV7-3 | CASSQDRVASPLHF | TGTGCCAGCAGCCAAGACAGGGTGGCTTCACCCCTCCACTTT
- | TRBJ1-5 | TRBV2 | CASEQGSNQPQHF | TGTGCCTCCGAGCAGGGGAGCAATCAGCCCCAGCATTTT
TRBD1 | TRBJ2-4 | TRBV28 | CASRQTGSAKNIQYF | TGTGCCAGCAGACAGACAGGGTCAGCCAAAAACATTCAGTACTTC
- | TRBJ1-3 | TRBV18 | CASSPTSSSGNTIYF | TGTGCCAGCTCACCAACCTCGAGCTCTGGAAACACCATATATTTT
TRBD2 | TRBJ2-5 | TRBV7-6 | CASSLALAGGLETQYF | TGTGCCAGCAGCTTAGCCCTAGCGGGGGGTCTGGAGACCCAGTACTTC
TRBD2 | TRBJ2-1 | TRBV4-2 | CASSQISGTSGGNEQFF | TGTGCCAGCAGCCAAATATCAGGGACTAGCGGGGGAAATGAGCAGTTCTTC
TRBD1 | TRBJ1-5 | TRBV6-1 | CASSEALTGGRNQPQHF | TGTGCCAGCAGTGAAGCTTTGACAGGGGGCCGCAATCAGCCCCAGCATTTT
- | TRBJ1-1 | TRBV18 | CASSPTTAMNTEAFF | TGTGCCAGCTCACCAACGACAGCCATGAACACTGAAGCTTTCTTT
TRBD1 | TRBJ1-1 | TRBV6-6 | CASSYGTGVNTEAFF | TGTGCCAGCAGTTACGGGACAGGGGTGAACACTGAAGCTTTCTTT
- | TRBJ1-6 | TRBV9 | CASSDRLSYNSPLHF | TGTGCCAGCAGCGATAGACTCTCCTATAATTCACCCCTCCACTTT
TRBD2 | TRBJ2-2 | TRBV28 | CASSFISGGRTGELFF | TGTGCCAGCAGTTTTATTAGCGGGGGGCGAACCGGGGAGCTGTTTTTT
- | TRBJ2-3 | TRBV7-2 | CASSTVGQGPQDTQYF | TGTGCCAGCAGCACGGTGGGGCAGGGCCCCCAGGATACGCAGTATTTT
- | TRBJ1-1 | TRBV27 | CASSLDRQLNTEAFF | TGTGCCAGCAGCTTGGACAGACAGTTGAACACTGAAGCTTTCTTT
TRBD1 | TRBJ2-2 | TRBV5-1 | CASSSGVRTGMNTGELFF | TGCGCCAGCAGCTCAGGTGTAAGGACAGGGATGAACACCGGGGAGCTGTTTTTT
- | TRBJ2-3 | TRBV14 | CASSQGREVWADTQYF | TGTGCCAGCAGCCAAGGCAGGGAAGTTTGGGCAGATACGCAGTATTTT
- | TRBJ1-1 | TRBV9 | CASSVAQNTEAFF | TGTGCCAGCAGCGTAGCCCAGAACACTGAAGCTTTCTTT
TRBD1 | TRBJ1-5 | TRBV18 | CASSRTGNSNQPQHF | TGTGCCAGCTCGCGGACAGGGAATAGCAATCAGCCCCAGCATTTT
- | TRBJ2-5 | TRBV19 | CASSIGGGTQYF | TGTGCCAGTAGTATAGGAGGGGGGACCCAGTACTTC